The clone carrying this T cell receptor beta chain has a handful of counts. Its specificity is unknown. These data originate in a study of cytomegalovirus exposure and HLA in healthy donors. Across the study: A data release that came early held tens of millions of unique TCRs from HLA-typed donors.

PCR amplification relied on 60 Vbeta primers (plus 13 Jbeta primers). Here immunoSEQ multiplex PCR was the method, and the copy in TCRdb shows in-frame clones only, minus some. The sample lists 90,000 to 110,000 clones, around 86% occurring once. The CDR3 has 15 residues. Germline CDR1 reads SNHLY; CDR2 reads FYNNEI. V was trimmed by 2 bases and J by 9 bases, leaving 14 bases between them. Study findings and constraints: Earlier analysis yielded a pattern in which most TCR beta V segments were productive about 90% or about 30% of the time. The Asian-associated ancestry cluster reportedly had fewer N-insertions than the approximately 700-donor mean in a later analysis.

The chain is built from TRBV2 and TRBJ1-6; the D gene is possibly TRBD1 (5 bases). Sequenced material: PBMCs. This TCR was sampled from a woman in her twenties or thirties in good health and CMV-seronegative. CDR3 DNA: TGTGCCAGCAGTGAATGGGAGCGGGGGTCTTCACCCCTCCACTTT. Its translation: CASSEWERGSSPLHF.